This T cell receptor (beta chain) was sequenced for a study of regulatory T cells in long-lasting Graves disease. Study-wide findings and caveats: Among the persistent patients, 2,500 to 3,000 public clonotypes were shared, more than the roughly 970 shared among new patients. Among samples with persistent disease, TRBV28, TRBJ1-2 and TRBJ2-5 were favored.

Time point specified: persistent/refractory GD, antithyroid drugs over 5 years with positive TRAb. The TCR library used RNA extracted from PBMCs. By American Thyroid Association guidelines, Graves' disease was diagnosed in the cohort. V dropped 4 bases and J dropped 4; count of bases not matched to a gene: 3. This CDR3 region has 13 residues. CDR1 and CDR2 (germline): MNHEY, SVGEGT. Researchers made TCR beta libraries by using iRepertoire HTBI primers and running Arm-PCR on CDR3 regions. Per the original data handling: Identification across samples found about 65 TRBV and fewer than 15 TRBJ segments. Using its own MiXCR run on the multiplex PCR reads, TCRdb lists one record per CDR3 protein. V and J calls and clone size were set by TCRdb, not the authors. The sample has more than 350,000 distinct CDR3 sequences, roughly 21% seen once. This clonotype was observed at least ten times. The antigen is not known.

This sample comprised peripheral blood mononuclear cells (PBMCs), obtained when the disease was refractory, from a patient treated with antithyroid drugs. The gene calls are TRBV6-2 or TRBV6-3 and TRBJ1-2, with TRBD1 identical over 7 bases. The TCR comes from a female donor with Graves disease. CDR3 amino acids: CASSSGTVYGYTF. As DNA, the CDR3 is TGTGCCAGCAGTTCCGGGACAGTCTATGGCTACACCTTC.